The subject of this entry is one T cell receptor beta chain. Its antigen remains unidentified. The sample comes from a study of blood T cells in healthy people across ages. Study-wide context: For every two T cells, template switching captured about one barcoded beta molecule.

V was cut by 3 bases and J by 2 bases, with 11 bases left in between. The CDR3 length is 14 residues. The germline V gene has CDR1 DFQATT and CDR2 SNEGSKA (reference sequence). A second about 6 to 11 cycle PCR used barcoded and J-beta primers. TCRdb reprocessed the 5' RACE reads with MiXCR, giving one entry per CDR3 protein. The sample gives about 970,000 distinct CDR3 sequences, 45% to 60% of which show up once; over 20% is in the top ten. The study's findings and limits: Long-lived donors carried more naive CD4+ cells and greater diversity than aged donors.

This clonotype was sampled from a woman aged 55-69 years in good health. Sequences were obtained from blood. The chain uses TRBV20-1 and TRBJ2-4; D is undetermined. The CDR3 DNA follows: TGCAGTGCTAGGTTGCAGTCTACCAAAAACATTCAGTACTTC. Its translation is CSARLQSTKNIQYF.